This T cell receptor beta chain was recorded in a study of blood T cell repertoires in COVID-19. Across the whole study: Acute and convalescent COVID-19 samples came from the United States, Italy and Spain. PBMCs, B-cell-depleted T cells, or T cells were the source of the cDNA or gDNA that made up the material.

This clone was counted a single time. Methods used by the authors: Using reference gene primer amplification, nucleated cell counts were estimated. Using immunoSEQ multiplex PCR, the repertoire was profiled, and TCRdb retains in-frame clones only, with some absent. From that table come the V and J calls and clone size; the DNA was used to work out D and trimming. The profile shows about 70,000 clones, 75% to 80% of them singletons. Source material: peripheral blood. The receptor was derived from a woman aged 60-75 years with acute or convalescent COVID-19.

Here the CDR3 reads CASSFRDGRNEKLFF. The CDR3 DNA follows: TGCGCCAGCAGCTTCCGGGACGGGAGAAATGAAAAACTGTTTTTT. The chain uses TRBV5-1 and TRBJ1-4, with D maybe TRBD1 (5 bases). Germline loops: CDR1 SGHRS, CDR2 YFSETQ. Trimming took off 2 bases at V and 5 bases at J, with 13 bases between the two ends. The CDR3 spans 15 residues. Full variable domain (remainder filled in from reference TRBV5-1 and TRBJ1-4): KAGVTQTPRYLIKTRGQQVTLSCSPISGHRSVSWYQQTPGQGLQFLFEYFSETQRNKGNFPGRFSGRQFSNSRSEMNVSTLELGDSALYLCASSFRDGRNEKLFFGSGTQLSVL.